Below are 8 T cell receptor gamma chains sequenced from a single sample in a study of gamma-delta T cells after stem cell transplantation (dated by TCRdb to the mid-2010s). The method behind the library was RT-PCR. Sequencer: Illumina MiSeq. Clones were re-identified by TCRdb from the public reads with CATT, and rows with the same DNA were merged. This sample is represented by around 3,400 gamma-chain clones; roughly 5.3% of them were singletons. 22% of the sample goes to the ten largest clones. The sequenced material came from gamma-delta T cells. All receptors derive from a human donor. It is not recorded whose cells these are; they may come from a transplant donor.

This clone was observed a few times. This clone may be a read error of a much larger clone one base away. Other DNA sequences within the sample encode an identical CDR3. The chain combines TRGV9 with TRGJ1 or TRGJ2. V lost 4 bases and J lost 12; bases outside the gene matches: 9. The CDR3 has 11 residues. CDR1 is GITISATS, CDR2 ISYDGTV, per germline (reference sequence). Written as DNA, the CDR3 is TGTGCCTTGTGGGAAGTGCGTAGGAAACTCTTT. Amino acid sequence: CALWEVRRKLF.

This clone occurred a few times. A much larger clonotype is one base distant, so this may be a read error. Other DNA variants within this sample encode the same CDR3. CDR3 nucleotide sequence: TGTGCCTTGTGGGAGGTGAGAAGAGAGTTGGGCAAAAAAATCAAGGTATTT. Its translation is CALWEVRRELGKKIKVF. The genes are TRGV9 and TRGJP. CDR1 and CDR2 from the germline V gene are GITISATS and ISYDGTV (reference sequence). The CDR3 spans 17 residues. Unmatched junction bases numbered 5, after V lost 0 bases and J lost 6 bases.

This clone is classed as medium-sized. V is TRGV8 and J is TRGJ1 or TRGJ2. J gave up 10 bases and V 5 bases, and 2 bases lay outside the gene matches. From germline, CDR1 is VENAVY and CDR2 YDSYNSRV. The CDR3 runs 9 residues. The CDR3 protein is CATWAKKLF. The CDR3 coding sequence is TGTGCCACCTGGGCGAAGAAACTCTTT.

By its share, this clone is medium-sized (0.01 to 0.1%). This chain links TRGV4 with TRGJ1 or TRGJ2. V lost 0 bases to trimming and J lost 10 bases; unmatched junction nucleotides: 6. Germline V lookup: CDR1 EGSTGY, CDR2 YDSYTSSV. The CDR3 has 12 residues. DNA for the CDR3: TGTGCCACCTGGGATGGGCTAGGAAAGAAACTCTTT. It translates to CATWDGLGKKLF.

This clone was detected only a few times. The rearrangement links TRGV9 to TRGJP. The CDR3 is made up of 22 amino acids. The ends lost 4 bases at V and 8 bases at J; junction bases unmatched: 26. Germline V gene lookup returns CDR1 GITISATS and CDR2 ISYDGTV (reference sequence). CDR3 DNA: TGTGCCTTGTGGGAATTCCCTCCCCCTCCGGCGGGGCACAAGTTGGGCAAAAAAATCAAGGTATTT. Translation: CALWEFPPPPAGHKLGKKIKVF.

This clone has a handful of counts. DNA for the CDR3: TGTGCCACCTGGGGGGCCTCCTTTTATTATAAGAAACTCTTT. Its translation is CATWGASFYYKKLF. The chain has TRGV4 and TRGJ1 or TRGJ2. J gave up 3 bases and V 5 bases, and 10 bases lay outside the gene matches. Germline V gives CDR1 EGSTGY, CDR2 YDSYTSSV. The CDR3 has 14 amino acids.

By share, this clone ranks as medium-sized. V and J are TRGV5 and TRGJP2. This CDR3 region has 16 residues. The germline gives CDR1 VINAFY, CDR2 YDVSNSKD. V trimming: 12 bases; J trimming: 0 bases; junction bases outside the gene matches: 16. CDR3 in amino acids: CALYGDIYSSDWIKTF. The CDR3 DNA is TGTGCCCTCTATGGGGATATATATAGTAGTGATTGGATCAAGACGTTT.

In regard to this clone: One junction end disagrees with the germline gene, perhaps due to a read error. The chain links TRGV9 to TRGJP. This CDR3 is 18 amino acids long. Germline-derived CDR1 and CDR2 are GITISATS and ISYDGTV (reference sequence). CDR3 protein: CALWEVHGPELGKKIKVF. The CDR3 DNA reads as TGTGCCTTGTGGGAGGTGCACGGGCCAGAGTTGGGCAAAAAAATCAAGGTATTT.